The clone carrying this T cell receptor beta chain has just one count. The entry originates in a study of technical replicates of blood from a handful of donors. Per germline, CDR1 SGHNT and CDR2 YENEEA. V lost 6 bases to trimming and J lost 1 base, with 13 bases between them. The CDR3 loop spans 15 amino acids. Profiled with immunoSEQ multiplex PCR; TCRdb holds only in-frame clones, not every one. The sample records 84,000 or so clones, around 94% being singletons. The chain is built from TRBV11-3 and TRBJ1-3, with D perhaps TRBD1 (5 bases). Material: T cells isolated from PBMCs. The source of this sequence is a human donor in good health. CDR3 sequence (DNA): TGTGCCAGCAGGGCCCAGGGTGCTTCTGGAAACACCATATATTTT. It yields the protein CASRAQGASGNTIYF.